The clone carrying this TCR beta chain was counted many times. TCRdb reprocessed the RT-PCR reads with MiXCR, giving one entry per CDR3 protein. This sample carries 550,000 to 750,000 distinct CDR3 sequences, 12% to 15% of them seen once, and the ten largest clones take 3% to 4.5%. The germline gives CDR1 LGHNA, CDR2 YNFKEQ. The V and J ends lost 4 bases and 3 bases respectively, with 13 bases between them. There are 14 residues in the CDR3. This clonotype was obtained from a female donor in good health, serving as a healthy control. The rearrangement links TRBV4-2 to TRBJ2-7; tentatively, D is TRBD1 (5 bases). What was sequenced was memory CD4+ T cells from blood. CDR3 amino acids: CASSLTVDSYEQYF. The CDR3 DNA reads as TGTGCCAGCAGCCTTACTGTTGACAGCTACGAGCAGTACTTC.